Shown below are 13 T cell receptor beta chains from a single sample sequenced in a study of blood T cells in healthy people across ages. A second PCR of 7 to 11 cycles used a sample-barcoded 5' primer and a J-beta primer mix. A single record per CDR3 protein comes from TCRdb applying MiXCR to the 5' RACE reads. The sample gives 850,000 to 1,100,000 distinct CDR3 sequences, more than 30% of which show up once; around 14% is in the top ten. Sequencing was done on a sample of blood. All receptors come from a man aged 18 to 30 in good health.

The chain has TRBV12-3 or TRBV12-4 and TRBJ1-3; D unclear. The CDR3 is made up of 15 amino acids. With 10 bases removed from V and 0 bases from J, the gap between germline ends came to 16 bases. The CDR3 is CAIEDPPFSGNTIYF. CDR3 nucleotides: TGTGCCATCGAGGATCCACCATTCTCTGGAAACACCATATATTTT.

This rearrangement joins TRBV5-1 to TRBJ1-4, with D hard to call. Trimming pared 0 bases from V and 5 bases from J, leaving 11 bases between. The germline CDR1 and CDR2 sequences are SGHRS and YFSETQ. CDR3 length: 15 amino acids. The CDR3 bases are TGCGCCAGCAGCTTGGCGGCAGGAGTCAATGAAAAACTGTTTTTT. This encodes CASSLAAGVNEKLFF.

CDR3 amino acids: CASSYQGRGNTEAFF. The CDR3 DNA follows: TGTGCCAGCAGTTACCAGGGGCGGGGGAACACTGAAGCTTTCTTT. The chain employs TRBV6-6 and TRBJ1-1; weak D call: TRBD1 (6 bases). The germline V gene has CDR1 MNHNY and CDR2 SVGAGI (reference sequence). CDR3 length: 15 residues. Trimming pared 2 bases from V and 1 base from J, leaving 11 bases between.

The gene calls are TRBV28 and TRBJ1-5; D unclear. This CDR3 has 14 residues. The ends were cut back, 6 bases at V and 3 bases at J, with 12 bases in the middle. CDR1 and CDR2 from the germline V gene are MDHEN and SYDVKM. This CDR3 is CASSRVGNNQPQHF. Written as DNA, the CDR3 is TGTGCCAGCAGCCGCGTGGGAAACAATCAGCCCCAGCATTTT.

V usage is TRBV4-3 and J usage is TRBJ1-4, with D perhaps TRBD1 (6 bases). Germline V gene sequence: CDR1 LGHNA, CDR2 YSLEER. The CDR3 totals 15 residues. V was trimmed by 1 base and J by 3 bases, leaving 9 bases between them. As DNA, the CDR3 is TGCGCCAGCAGCCAAGGGGGGCTTTCTAATGAAAAACTGTTTTTT. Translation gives CASSQGGLSNEKLFF.

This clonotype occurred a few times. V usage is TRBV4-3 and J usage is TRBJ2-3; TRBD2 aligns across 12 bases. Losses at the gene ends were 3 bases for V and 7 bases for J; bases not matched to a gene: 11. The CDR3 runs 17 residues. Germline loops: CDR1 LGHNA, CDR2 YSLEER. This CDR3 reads CASSHARTSGEINTQYF. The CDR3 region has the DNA TGCGCCAGCAGCCACGCCCGGACTAGCGGGGAGATAAATACGCAGTATTTT.

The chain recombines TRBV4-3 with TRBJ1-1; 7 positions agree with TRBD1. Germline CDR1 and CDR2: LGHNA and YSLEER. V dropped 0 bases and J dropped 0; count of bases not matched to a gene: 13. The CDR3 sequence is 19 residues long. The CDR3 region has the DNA TGCGCCAGCAGCCAAGAAATGGTACCGCACAGGGGCATGAACACTGAAGCTTTCTTT. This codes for CASSQEMVPHRGMNTEAFF.

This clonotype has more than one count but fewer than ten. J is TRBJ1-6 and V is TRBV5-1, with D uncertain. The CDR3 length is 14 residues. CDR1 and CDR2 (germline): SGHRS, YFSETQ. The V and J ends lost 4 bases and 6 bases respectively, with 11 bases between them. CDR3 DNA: TGCGCCAGCAGCCCGGCGGAGGGTAATTCACCCCTCCACTTT. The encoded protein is CASSPAEGNSPLHF.

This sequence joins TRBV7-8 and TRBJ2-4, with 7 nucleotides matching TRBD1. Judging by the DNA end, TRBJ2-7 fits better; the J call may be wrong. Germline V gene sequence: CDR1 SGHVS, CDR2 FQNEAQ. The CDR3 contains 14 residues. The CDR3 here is CASSATGTAYEQYF. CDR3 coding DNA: TGTGCCAGCAGCGCGACCGGGACAGCCTACGAGCAGTACTTC.

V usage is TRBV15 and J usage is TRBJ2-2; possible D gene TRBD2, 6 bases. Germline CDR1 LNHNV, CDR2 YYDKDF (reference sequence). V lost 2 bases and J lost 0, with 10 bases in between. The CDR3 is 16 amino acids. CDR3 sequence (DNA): TGTGCCACCAGCAGATTTAGCGGATCGAACACCGGGGAGCTGTTTTTT. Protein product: CATSRFSGSNTGELFF.

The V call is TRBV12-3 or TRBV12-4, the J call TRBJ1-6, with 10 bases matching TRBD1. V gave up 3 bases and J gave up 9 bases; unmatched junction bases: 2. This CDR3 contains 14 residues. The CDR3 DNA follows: TGTGCCAGCAGTTTTCGGGACAGGGGTTCACCCCTCCACTTT. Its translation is CASSFRDRGSPLHF.

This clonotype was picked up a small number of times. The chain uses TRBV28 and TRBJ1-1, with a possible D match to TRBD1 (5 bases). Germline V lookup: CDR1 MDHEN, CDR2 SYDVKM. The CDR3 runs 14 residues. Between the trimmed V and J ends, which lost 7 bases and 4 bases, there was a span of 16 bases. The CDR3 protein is CASTTPGPGTEAFF. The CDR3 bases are TGTGCCAGCACCACCCCGGGGCCGGGCACTGAAGCTTTCTTT.

This CDR3 is CASSRGVQSNQPQHF. The CDR3 DNA reads as TGTGCCAGCAGCAGGGGGGTACAAAGCAATCAGCCCCAGCATTTT. V usage is TRBV9 and J usage is TRBJ1-5, with D perhaps matching TRBD1 (6 bases). Germline V lookup: CDR1 SGDLS, CDR2 YYNGEE. Deletions cut 4 bases from V and 1 base from J, with 12 bases between. The CDR3 loop spans 15 amino acids.